These 30 T cell receptor beta chains share one sample of origin, sequenced in a study of T cell responses to AZD1222 COVID-19 vaccine. Profiling relied on immunoSEQ multiplex PCR, and the TCRdb table lists in-frame clones only, not all of them. The sample includes fewer than 150,000 clones, about nine tenths of them seen just once. This sample comprised peripheral blood, obtained on day 0 of AZD1222 vaccination. These receptors came from an adult in good health.

As DNA, the CDR3 is TGTGCCATCAACAGTGGGGGAAATCAGCCCCAGCATTTT. This codes for CAINSGGNQPQHF. This chain connects TRBV10-3 to TRBJ1-5; TRBD1 might be the D (5 bases). Trimming removed 7 bases at V and 4 bases at J, with 11 bases between. Germline V gene lookup returns CDR1 ENHRY and CDR2 SYGVKD. The CDR3 length is 13 residues.

The CDR3 region is CASSSEKVHEQFF. CDR3 in DNA: TGTGCCAGTAGTTCGGAAAAGGTCCATGAGCAGTTCTTC. This rearrangement joins TRBV19 to TRBJ2-1; no clear D. Per germline, CDR1 LNHDA and CDR2 SQIVND (reference sequence). The CDR3 is made up of 13 amino acids. The V and J ends lost 5 bases and 8 bases respectively, with 13 bases between them.

This chain joins TRBV5-5 and TRBJ1-5; a possible D gene is TRBD1 (5 bases). Germline lookup yields CDR1 SGHKS and CDR2 YYEKEE (reference sequence). The V gene lost 1 base and the J gene lost 4 bases, with 12 bases spanning the gap. The CDR3 sequence is 15 residues long. The chain's CDR3 is CASSLQPQGNQPQHF. The CDR3 coding sequence is TGTGCCAGCAGCTTGCAGCCCCAGGGAAATCAGCCCCAGCATTTT. Full variable domain (remainder filled in from reference TRBV5-5 and TRBJ1-5): DAGVTQSPTHLIKTRGQQVTLRCSPISGHKSVSWYQQVLGQGPQFIFQYYEKEERGRGNFPDRFSARQFPNYSSELNVNALLLGDSALYLCASSLQPQGNQPQHFGDGTRLSIL.

CDR3 in amino acids: CASSVGLRGTEAFF. The CDR3, as DNA: TGTGCCAGCAGCGTAGGTCTCAGGGGCACTGAAGCTTTCTTT. This chain joins TRBV9 and TRBJ1-1; D is possibly TRBD1 (6 bases). The CDR3 runs to 14 residues. Trimming took off 0 bases at V and 4 bases at J, with 10 bases between the two ends. Germline assignment: CDR1 SGDLS and CDR2 YYNGEE.

The chain has TRBV2 and TRBJ1-1, with D maybe TRBD1 (5 bases). In germline, CDR1 is SNHLY, CDR2 FYNNEI. The CDR3 spans 17 residues. V shed 3 bases and J shed 0 bases, with 17 bases lying between them. CDR3 sequence (DNA): TGTGCCAGCAGTGACTGGAGAGGGGCGAACATGAACACTGAAGCTTTCTTT. Translating gives CASSDWRGANMNTEAFF. Full variable domain (rest looked up from reference TRBV2 and TRBJ1-1): EPEVTQTPSHQVTQMGQEVILRCVPISNHLYFYWYRQILGQKVEFLVSFYNNEISEKSEIFDDQFSVERPDGSNFTLKIRSTKLEDSAMYFCASSDWRGANMNTEAFFGQGTRLTVV.

On this clone: This same CDR3 is encoded by further DNA sequences in the sample. V gene TRBV12-3 or TRBV12-4 combines with J gene TRBJ2-7; no firm D call. The V gene lost 1 base and the J gene lost 4 bases, with 5 bases spanning the gap. The CDR3 spans 12 residues. The CDR3 DNA reads as TGTGCCAGCAGTTTAGGTACTTACGAGCAGTACTTC. This translates into CASSLGTYEQYF.

V and J are TRBV6-5 and TRBJ1-2, with TRBD1 matching over 10 bases. This CDR3 is built from 14 residues. Unmatched junction bases numbered 5, after V lost 4 bases and J lost 6 bases. CDR1 and CDR2 from the germline V gene are MNHEY and SVGAGI. In nucleotides, the CDR3 is TGTGCCAGCAGTTGGCGAGGACAGGGGGATGGCTACACCTTC. Translation gives CASSWRGQGDGYTF.

This clone was counted once. This sequence joins TRBV5-1 and TRBJ2-7; 8 bases are a match to TRBD2. The germline V gene encodes CDR1 SGHRS and CDR2 YFSETQ. The CDR3 consists of 15 residues. Unmatched junction bases numbered 9, after V lost 4 bases and J lost 3 bases. As DNA, the CDR3 is TGCGCCAGCAGCCCCTATATACGGGAGGGCTACGAGCAGTACTTC. Translated, it gives CASSPYIREGYEQYF.

This chain links TRBV15 with TRBJ2-3; TRBD2 agrees at 9 bases. The germline V gene has CDR1 LNHNV and CDR2 YYDKDF (reference sequence). This CDR3 contains 18 residues. V lost 0 bases to trimming and J lost 2 bases; unmatched junction nucleotides: 9. The CDR3 spells CATSRDRASGTSTDTQYF. The DNA for the CDR3 is TGTGCCACCAGCAGAGATCGAGCTAGCGGGACCTCCACAGATACGCAGTATTTT.

The chain combines TRBV11-2 with TRBJ2-7; perhaps TRBD2 as D (5 bases). The ends were cut back, 1 base at V and 2 bases at J, with 9 bases in the middle. Per germline, CDR1 SGHAT and CDR2 FQNNGV. This CDR3 comprises 14 residues. The CDR3 is CASSLVGGTYEQYF. In nucleotides, the CDR3 is TGTGCCAGCAGCTTAGTCGGAGGAACCTACGAGCAGTACTTC.

This CDR3 reads CASSQETGLLEGYTF. The CDR3 DNA follows: TGCGCCAGCAGCCAAGAGACAGGGCTGTTGGAGGGCTACACCTTC. V gene TRBV4-1 combines with J gene TRBJ1-2, with 7 bases identical to TRBD1. The ends lost 0 bases at V and 8 bases at J; junction bases unmatched: 9. This CDR3 contains 15 residues. Per germline, CDR1 MGHRA and CDR2 YSYEKL.

This clone was detected a few times. The V call is TRBV4-1, the J call TRBJ2-5, with a possible D match to TRBD1 (6 bases). CDR3 size: 16 residues. V was cut by 4 bases and J by 5 bases, with 20 bases left in between. Germline-derived CDR1 and CDR2 are MGHRA and YSYEKL. The CDR3: CASSPQGAVRGETQYF. DNA of the CDR3: TGCGCCAGCAGCCCACAAGGGGCTGTGAGGGGGGAGACCCAGTACTTC.

The V gene is TRBV5-8, the J gene TRBJ2-3, with D uncertain. CDR1 and CDR2 from the germline V gene are SGHTS and YDEGEE. V was shortened by 6 bases and J by 6 bases, with 11 bases between the two germline ends. The CDR3 is 12 amino acids. CDR3 nucleotide sequence: TGTGCCAGCAACCAAGCGCGTGATACGCAGTATTTT. Its protein product is CASNQARDTQYF.

This clone came up once. Other DNA sequences in the same sample also yield this CDR3. The V gene is TRBV19, the J gene TRBJ2-7; D is tentatively TRBD1 or TRBD2 (5 bases each). The length of the CDR3 is 11 residues. Germline CDR1 LNHDA, CDR2 SQIVND (reference sequence). Trimming cost V 9 bases and J 4 bases, with 10 bases left between them. CDR3 bases: TGTGCCAGCTCCTGGGGGTACGAGCAGTACTTC. It translates to CASSWGYEQYF.

This rearrangement joins TRBV7-9 to TRBJ2-5, with 10 bases aligning to TRBD1. Per the germline V gene, CDR1 is SEHNR and CDR2 is FQNEAQ (reference sequence). The CDR3 is made up of 16 amino acids. Trimming at V came to 5 bases and at J to 5 bases, leaving 11 bases not matched to a gene. The DNA of the CDR3 is TGTGCCAGCAGCCCCTGGGGACAGGGGATAGGGGAGACCCAGTACTTC. Translated, it gives CASSPWGQGIGETQYF.

The rearrangement uses TRBV7-2 and TRBJ2-7; tentatively, D is TRBD1 (5 bases). Germline CDR1 is SGHTA and CDR2 is FQGNSA. Trimming removed 5 bases at V and 7 bases at J, with 12 bases between. The CDR3 consists of 12 residues. CDR3 sequence (DNA): TGTGCCAGCAGCGGCAGGGTTGGAGAGCAGTACTTC. Its protein product is CASSGRVGEQYF.

J is TRBJ2-3 and V is TRBV27, with D tentatively TRBD2 (5 bases). V shed 1 base and J shed 5 bases, with 10 bases lying between them. The CDR3 extends over 14 amino acids. Germline V gene sequence: CDR1 MNHEY, CDR2 SMNVEV (reference sequence). DNA for the CDR3: TGTGCCAGCAGTTTATTAGCCGGGAAAGATACGCAGTATTTT. Amino acids: CASSLLAGKDTQYF.

The genes are TRBV27 and TRBJ2-7, with 8 bases matching TRBD2. After removal of 5 bases from V and 5 bases from J, the junction contained 20 bases not matched to a gene. The germline V gene encodes CDR1 MNHEY and CDR2 SMNVEV (reference sequence). The CDR3 is 18 residues long. The CDR3 reads CASSPIPEPGGRAHEQYF. As DNA, the CDR3 is TGTGCCAGCAGTCCTATTCCAGAACCGGGGGGGAGGGCCCACGAGCAGTACTTC.

The chain uses TRBV18 and TRBJ1-2, with D uncertain. The CDR3 totals 12 residues. V was shortened by 3 bases and J by 6 bases, with 8 bases between the two germline ends. From germline, CDR1 is KGHSH and CDR2 LQKENI. The CDR3 DNA is TGTGCCAGCTCACCGACCACGGATGGCTACACCTTC. It codes for CASSPTTDGYTF. The entire variable domain, with the rest obtained from reference TRBV18 and TRBJ1-2, is as follows: NAGVMQNPRHLVRRRGQEARLRCSPMKGHSHVYWYRQLPEEGLKFMVYLQKENIIDESGMPKERFSAEFPKEGPSILRIQQVVRGDSAAYFCASSPTTDGYTFGSGTRLTVV.

For the CDR3, the DNA is TGTGCCAGCAGGGACAGGGGGTCCCACGAGCAGTACTTC. It specifies CASRDRGSHEQYF. The J gene is TRBJ2-7, the V gene TRBV28; 10 nucleotides match TRBD1. The trim removed 6 bases at V and 5 bases at J, leaving 4 bases unmatched. This CDR3 contains 13 residues. CDR1 and CDR2 (germline): MDHEN, SYDVKM.

The chain is built from TRBV11-2 and TRBJ2-7; D call uncertain. Trimming left V 1 base short and J 1 base short, with 8 bases between. The CDR3 extends over 14 amino acids. CDR1 SGHAT and CDR2 FQNNGV come from the germline V gene. For the CDR3, the DNA is TGTGCCAGCAGCTTAGTTGGGGAATCCTACGAGCAGTACTTC. Amino acids: CASSLVGESYEQYF.

This clone was detected once. The DNA of the CDR3 is TGTGCCAGCAGCCTCGTCACAGGGAAGTGGTATGGCTACACCTTC. Residues: CASSLVTGKWYGYTF. The rearrangement uses TRBV7-2 and TRBJ1-2, with D perhaps TRBD1 (6 bases). The CDR3 extends over 15 amino acids. V was shortened by 5 bases and J by 5 bases, with 18 bases between the two germline ends. Germline V gene lookup returns CDR1 SGHTA and CDR2 FQGNSA.

The V call is TRBV4-1, the J call TRBJ2-3, with 15 positions matching TRBD2. CDR3 size: 20 residues. Germline V gives CDR1 MGHRA, CDR2 YSYEKL. J gave up 0 bases and V 3 bases, and 10 bases lay outside the gene matches. The CDR3 reads CASSHLGTSGGPRSTDTQYF. CDR3 coding DNA: TGCGCCAGCAGCCACCTAGGGACTAGCGGGGGGCCAAGGAGCACAGATACGCAGTATTTT.

This sequence joins TRBV7-6 and TRBJ1-5; 7 bases line up with TRBD1. Germline CDR1 reads SGHVS; CDR2 reads FNYEAQ. The CDR3 contains 13 residues. Trimming took 3 bases from V and 11 from J; bases not matched to a gene: 7. The CDR3 region has the DNA TGTGCCAGCAGCTTGACAGGGCTGGGGGCCCAGCATTTT. Its translation is CASSLTGLGAQHF.

The chain links TRBV5-1 to TRBJ1-1; TRBD1 matches 12 bases. Germline V gives CDR1 SGHRS, CDR2 YFSETQ. CDR3 length: 14 amino acids. With 4 bases clipped from V and 10 bases from J, the junction kept 8 bases outside the gene matches. In nucleotides, the CDR3 is TGCGCCAGCAGCCCTGGGACAGGGGGCTTCACAGCTTTCTTT. Its translation: CASSPGTGGFTAFF.

CDR3 protein: CAWSGGIRYGYTF. The CDR3 DNA follows: TGTGCCTGGAGTGGTGGGATTAGATATGGCTACACCTTC. The V and J genes are TRBV30 and TRBJ1-2, with D unclear. The CDR3 covers 13 residues. Germline CDR1 GTSNPN, CDR2 SVGIG (reference sequence). V was clipped by 1 base and J by 5 bases, with 11 bases between them.

This clone was recorded once. The chain is built from TRBV9 and TRBJ1-1; the D is unclear. CDR1 is SGDLS and CDR2 is YYNGEE in the germline V gene. The CDR3 extends over 15 amino acids. The ends were cut back, 3 bases at V and 3 bases at J, with 15 bases in the middle. CDR3 coding DNA: TGTGCCAGCAGCGCCAACCTGGAGGGAGACACTGAAGCTTTCTTT. Encoded protein: CASSANLEGDTEAFF.

The chain employs TRBV3-1 (or the pseudogene TRBV3-2) and TRBJ2-3; 11 nucleotides agree with TRBD2. Losses at the gene ends were 0 bases for V and 2 bases for J; bases not matched to a gene: 19. Germline values: CDR1 LGHDT, CDR2 YNNKEL (reference sequence). This CDR3 comprises 22 residues. DNA of the CDR3: TGTGCCAGCAGCCAAGATCTGGAGACTAGCGGGAATTTTCTCATAAACACAGATACGCAGTATTTT. Translating it yields CASSQDLETSGNFLINTDTQYF.

The V gene is TRBV6-4, the J gene TRBJ1-2; D unresolved. CDR1 MRHNA and CDR2 SNTAGT come from the germline V gene. This CDR3 spans 15 amino acids. The V gene lost 3 bases and the J gene lost 5 bases, with 16 bases spanning the gap. This CDR3 is CASSEGLGEGYGYTF. The CDR3 DNA reads as TGTGCCAGCAGTGAGGGTCTAGGAGAGGGATATGGCTACACCTTC.

This clone was seen just once. This rearrangement joins TRBV28 to TRBJ1-2, with TRBD1 matching 8 bases. The germline V gene encodes CDR1 MDHEN and CDR2 SYDVKM. This CDR3 is 16 amino acids long. V shed 7 bases and J 2 bases; nucleotides not matched to a gene: 12. The CDR3, as DNA: TGTGCCAGCACCCCGGGTGGACAGGGTGGAAACTATGGCTACACCTTC. The encoded protein is CASTPGGQGGNYGYTF.